These 30 T cell receptor beta chains originate from one sample sequenced in a study of cytomegalovirus exposure and HLA in healthy donors. Some clones are missing from TCRdb's copy, which holds only in-frame ones; the method was immunoSEQ multiplex PCR. The sample has about 150,000 clones, 94% seen once. The sequenced material came from PBMCs. These receptors originate from a young man in good health and CMV-seropositive.

The gene calls are TRBV19 and TRBJ2-2, with 9 bases identical to TRBD1. Per the germline V gene, CDR1 is LNHDA and CDR2 is SQIVND (reference sequence). The V and J ends lost 10 bases and 3 bases, in that order; junction bases with no gene match: 6. This CDR3 is built from 14 residues. CDR3 sequence: CATEQGADTGELFF. Written as DNA, the CDR3 is TGTGCCACCGAACAGGGGGCGGACACCGGGGAGCTGTTTTTT.

The chain carries TRBV7-6 and TRBJ2-1, with 7 bases lining up with TRBD2. Trimming cost V 0 bases and J 3 bases; bases outside gene matches: 5. The CDR3 runs to 16 residues. CDR1 and CDR2 (germline): SGHVS, FNYEAQ. CDR3 coding DNA: TGTGCCAGCAGCTTAGCGACTAGCACCAACTACAATGAGCAGTTCTTC. It is translated as CASSLATSTNYNEQFF.

The rearrangement uses TRBV13 and TRBJ1-3; D gene uncertain. This CDR3 region has 13 residues. The V end lost 4 bases, the J end lost 4 bases, and 8 bases lay between the germline ends. Germline lookup yields CDR1 PRHDT and CDR2 FYEKMQ (reference sequence). CDR3 sequence: CASSYRRGNTIYF. In DNA form, the CDR3 reads TGTGCCAGCAGCTACCGGAGGGGAAACACCATATATTTT.

The rearrangement links TRBV28 to TRBJ2-5, with TRBD1 identical over 8 bases. Germline CDR1 reads MDHEN; CDR2 reads SYDVKM. The CDR3 extends over 15 amino acids. The V and J ends lost 5 bases and 1 base, in that order; junction bases with no gene match: 6. The CDR3 loop reads CASSLPGQGQETQYF. CDR3 sequence (DNA): TGTGCCAGCAGTCTACCAGGACAGGGCCAAGAGACCCAGTACTTC.

The chain is built from TRBV5-1 and TRBJ1-1; 8 bases line up with TRBD1. The ends lost 0 bases at V and 11 bases at J; junction bases unmatched: 6. The length of the CDR3 is 13 residues. The V gene's germline CDR1 is SGHRS and CDR2 YFSETQ. CDR3 nucleotide sequence: TGCGCCAGCAGCTTGGGGGGACAGGCGGAGGCTTTCTTT. Encoded protein: CASSLGGQAEAFF.

This sequence joins TRBV5-5 and TRBJ1-2; 9 bases line up with TRBD1. Germline V CDR1 and CDR2: SGHKS, YYEKEE (reference sequence). Trimming at V came to 1 base and at J to 1 base, leaving 17 bases not matched to a gene. This CDR3 has 20 residues. This chain's CDR3 is CASSLNVLGTGLRHNYGYTF. The CDR3 coding sequence is TGTGCCAGCAGCTTGAATGTCTTGGGGACAGGGCTAAGACATAACTATGGCTACACCTTC.

This chain links TRBV7-3 with TRBJ2-3; D gene unclear. V was cut by 5 bases and J by 0 bases, with 18 bases left in between. Germline V gives CDR1 SGHTA, CDR2 FQGTGA. The CDR3 covers 17 residues. CDR3 coding DNA: TGTGCCAGCAGCAAACGACTGGCGGTCTCAAGCACAGATACGCAGTATTTT. Translating it yields CASSKRLAVSSTDTQYF.

The chain joins TRBV6-1 to TRBJ1-1; a possible D gene is TRBD1 (6 bases). Germline CDR1 reads MNHNS; CDR2 reads SASEGT. The CDR3 is made up of 13 amino acids. Trimming pared 5 bases from V and 2 bases from J, leaving 9 bases between. Here the CDR3 DNA reads TGTGCCAGCAGTACGACAGGAAACACTGAAGCTTTCTTT. Protein: CASSTTGNTEAFF.

This chain connects TRBV19 to TRBJ2-3; D call uncertain. The CDR3 loop spans 16 amino acids. Germline loops: CDR1 LNHDA, CDR2 SQIVND (reference sequence). V was clipped by 6 bases and J by 0 bases, with 16 bases between them. CDR3 nucleotides: TGTGCCAGTAGCGGTCTCCGCCCGACTAGCACAGATACGCAGTATTTT. Its translation: CASSGLRPTSTDTQYF.

This clone was counted once. The chain employs TRBV5-1 and TRBJ2-2; D is unclear. This CDR3 contains 15 residues. Trimming shortened V by 5 bases and J by 1 base, and 12 bases separated the two germline ends. The germline gives CDR1 SGHRS, CDR2 YFSETQ. CDR3 amino acids: CASRTGQVNTGELFF. The CDR3 nucleotides read TGCGCCAGCAGGACCGGCCAGGTGAACACCGGGGAGCTGTTTTTT.

The chain recombines TRBV7-2 with TRBJ2-7; perhaps TRBD2 as D (8 bases). V was clipped by 5 bases and J by 3 bases, with 17 bases between them. This CDR3 is 15 amino acids long. CDR1 and CDR2 (germline): SGHTA, FQGNSA. For the CDR3, the DNA is TGTGCCAGCAGCCAGGGGGGACTAGGCCTCTACGAGCAGTACTTC. It translates to CASSQGGLGLYEQYF.

The rearrangement links TRBV5-1 to TRBJ2-7, with 12 bases matching TRBD2. The junction had 8 bases not matched to a gene; V was cut back by 4 bases and J by 3 bases. This CDR3 has 16 residues. The V gene's germline CDR1 is SGHRS and CDR2 YFSETQ. This chain's CDR3 is CASSRNLAGGGYEQYF. Here the CDR3 DNA reads TGCGCCAGCAGCCGAAACCTAGCGGGAGGGGGCTACGAGCAGTACTTC.

V and J are TRBV7-9 and TRBJ2-7; D gene uncertain. CDR3 length: 13 residues. Trimming took 2 bases from V and 6 from J, leaving 11 bases between them. CDR1 is SEHNR, CDR2 FQNEAQ, per germline (reference sequence). This chain's CDR3 is CASSLSTIGEQYF. The CDR3 nucleotides read TGTGCCAGCAGCTTATCTACTATCGGCGAGCAGTACTTC.

The chain carries TRBV9 and TRBJ2-1, with D possibly matching TRBD1 (6 bases). V lost 4 bases, J lost 2 bases, and 13 bases lay in between. This CDR3 region has 15 residues. The V gene's germline CDR1 is SGDLS and CDR2 YYNGEE. CDR3 in amino acids: CASSPRGDAYNEQFF. CDR3 nucleotide sequence: TGTGCCAGCAGCCCCAGGGGAGACGCCTACAATGAGCAGTTCTTC.

The chain couples TRBV2 to TRBJ2-1; D perhaps matches TRBD2 (5 bases). CDR3 length: 14 amino acids. Trimming stripped 7 bases from V and 3 bases from J, with 13 bases between. Germline V gene data show CDR1 as SNHLY and CDR2 as FYNNEI. CDR3 amino acids: CASTFLGDYNEQFF. The CDR3 DNA sequence: TGTGCCAGCACGTTCCTGGGAGACTACAATGAGCAGTTCTTC.

This clone has a single count. The rearrangement uses TRBV5-6 and TRBJ1-1; 7 nucleotides align to TRBD1. Per the germline V gene, CDR1 is SGHDT and CDR2 is YYEEEE. The CDR3 is 17 residues long. V lost 3 bases and J lost 1; bases outside the gene matches: 12. CDR3 DNA sequence: TGTGCCAGCAGCTCCTCCGACAGGGAAGGGTGGAACACTGAAGCTTTCTTT. It is translated as CASSSSDREGWNTEAFF.

The rearrangement uses TRBV4-1 and TRBJ2-5; D is undetermined. Germline loops: CDR1 MGHRA, CDR2 YSYEKL. The germline V and J ends were trimmed by 0 bases and 4 bases, with 6 bases remaining between them. The CDR3 has 13 residues. DNA of the CDR3: TGCGCCAGCAGCCAAGAGAGGAGAGAGACCCAGTACTTC. This translates into CASSQERRETQYF.

V gene TRBV5-1 combines with J gene TRBJ1-4; TRBD1 agrees at 9 bases. This CDR3 spans 15 amino acids. The ends lost 4 bases at V and 3 bases at J; junction bases unmatched: 4. Per the germline V gene, CDR1 is SGHRS and CDR2 is YFSETQ. The CDR3 coding sequence is TGCGCCAGCAGCACGGACAGGGGTCCTAATGAAAAACTGTTTTTT. It is translated as CASSTDRGPNEKLFF.

The chain employs TRBV5-1 and TRBJ1-2; possibly TRBD1 for D (5 bases). Germline-derived CDR1 and CDR2 are SGHRS and YFSETQ. The CDR3 is made up of 15 amino acids. Between the trimmed V and J ends, which lost 4 bases and 4 bases, there was a span of 17 bases. Here the CDR3 reads CASSVDQGRIYGYTF. CDR3 sequence (DNA): TGCGCCAGCAGCGTTGACCAGGGTAGGATCTATGGCTACACCTTC.

The J gene is TRBJ2-5, the V gene TRBV4-2; 11 bases agree with TRBD2. V dropped 4 bases and J dropped 4; count of bases not matched to a gene: 8. The germline V gene encodes CDR1 LGHNA and CDR2 YNFKEQ. The CDR3 length is 16 residues. The CDR3 bases are TGTGCCAGCAGCCTCGGTAGCGGGAGGGCCGGAGAGACCCAGTACTTC. This translates into CASSLGSGRAGETQYF.

V is TRBV6-1 and J is TRBJ2-5, with D maybe TRBD1 (5 bases). Germline CDR1 reads MNHNS; CDR2 reads SASEGT. The CDR3 runs 14 residues. The V and J ends lost 4 bases and 1 base respectively, with 10 bases between them. The CDR3 reads CASSVSGRQETQYF. CDR3 sequence (DNA): TGTGCCAGCAGTGTTTCAGGGCGCCAAGAGACCCAGTACTTC.

The CDR3: CASSDEDTQYF. The CDR3 DNA is TGTGCCAGCAGTGATGAGGATACGCAGTATTTT. V and J are TRBV2 and TRBJ2-3, with D unclear. CDR3 size: 11 residues. V was cut by 3 bases and J by 6 bases, with 4 bases left in between. Per the germline V gene, CDR1 is SNHLY and CDR2 is FYNNEI.

This chain connects TRBV29-1 to TRBJ1-1; D gene unclear. The CDR3 runs to 13 residues. Per the germline V gene, CDR1 is SQVTM and CDR2 is ANQGSEA. Trimming left V 2 bases short and J 1 base short, with 8 bases between. CDR3 nucleotide sequence: TGCAGCGTTGAACTTAGCGGGAACACTGAAGCTTTCTTT. Translation gives CSVELSGNTEAFF. The complete variable domain, with remaining parts taken from reference TRBV29-1 and TRBJ1-1, reads SAVISQKPSRDICQRGTSLTIQCQVDSQVTMMFWYRQQPGQSLTLIATANQGSEATYESGFVIDKFPISRPNLTFSTLTVSNMSPEDSSIYLCSVELSGNTEAFFGQGTRLTVV.

The V call is TRBV28, the J call TRBJ2-3; 12 nucleotides line up with TRBD1. Germline values: CDR1 MDHEN, CDR2 SYDVKM. With 5 bases clipped from V and 6 bases from J, the junction kept 9 bases outside the gene matches. This CDR3 region has 16 residues. The CDR3 region has the DNA TGTGCCAGCAGTAGTAGGGGACAGGGGGCGCCGGATACGCAGTATTTT. Translated: CASSSRGQGAPDTQYF.

This chain connects TRBV6-1 to TRBJ2-7, with D possibly matching TRBD1 (7 bases). Deletions cut 6 bases from V and 4 bases from J, with 13 bases between. Germline values: CDR1 MNHNS, CDR2 SASEGT. The CDR3 loop spans 13 amino acids. CDR3: CASRVPGGYEQYF. For the CDR3, the DNA is TGTGCCAGCAGGGTCCCAGGGGGGTACGAGCAGTACTTC.

The chain carries TRBV9 and TRBJ2-7, with 10 bases aligning to TRBD2. The CDR3 length is 16 residues. V gave up 0 bases and J gave up 4 bases; unmatched junction bases: 7. CDR1 SGDLS and CDR2 YYNGEE come from the germline V gene. The CDR3 is CASSVGGGTSAYEQYF. DNA for the CDR3: TGTGCCAGCAGCGTAGGGGGTGGGACTAGCGCATACGAGCAGTACTTC. The whole variable domain, remainder taken from reference TRBV9 and TRBJ2-7, is DSGVTQTPKHLITATGQRVTLRCSPRSGDLSVYWYQQSLDQGLQFLIQYYNGEERAKGNILERFSAQQFPDLHSELNLSSLELGDSALYFCASSVGGGTSAYEQYFGPGTRLTVT.

The J gene is TRBJ1-3, the V gene TRBV6-5; TRBD1 aligns across 8 bases. CDR1 and CDR2 from the germline V gene are MNHEY and SVGAGI. The CDR3 runs to 14 residues. Trimming cost V 7 bases and J 0 bases; bases outside gene matches: 2. This CDR3 reads CASTTGGSGNTIYF. The DNA of the CDR3 is TGTGCCAGCACTACAGGGGGCTCTGGAAACACCATATATTTT.

The V gene is TRBV7-6, the J gene TRBJ2-5; weak D call: TRBD2 (6 bases). Germline CDR1 SGHVS, CDR2 FNYEAQ. The CDR3 is 13 residues long. Trimming stripped 7 bases from V and 2 bases from J, with 11 bases between. Here the CDR3 DNA reads TGTGCCAGCACAGCGGGCTCTCAAGAGACCCAGTACTTC. Translation gives CASTAGSQETQYF.

V and J are TRBV29-1 and TRBJ2-5; a weak D match, TRBD2 (5 bases). The germline V gene encodes CDR1 SQVTM and CDR2 ANQGSEA. Deletions cut 1 base from V and 2 bases from J, with 8 bases between. This CDR3 is 13 amino acids long. CDR3 bases: TGCAGCGTTGAAGGGACGGGACAAGAGACCCAGTACTTC. Amino acids: CSVEGTGQETQYF.

The V and J genes are TRBV27 and TRBJ2-1; 7 nucleotides agree with TRBD2. Per the germline V gene, CDR1 is MNHEY and CDR2 is SMNVEV (reference sequence). CDR3 length: 15 amino acids. Trimming cost V 4 bases and J 7 bases; bases outside gene matches: 10. CDR3 DNA: TGTGCCAGCAGTTCCTCCACCGGGACTACGAATGAGCAGTTCTTC. Protein: CASSSSTGTTNEQFF.